This TCR beta chain was identified in a study of T cells after yellow fever vaccination. Findings of the study overall: Subsequent to the booster, the majority of primary-vaccination clones reappeared (roughly 95% CD4, 85% to 90% CD8). Peak timing came faster in the weaker secondary response, day 5 versus 15.

Each CDR3 protein is one row after TCRdb ran MiXCR on the 5' RACE reads. This table holds about 220,000 distinct CDR3 sequences, approximately 3.2% found once. As concerns this clonotype: The antigen remains undetermined.

The TCR sequence derives from a man aged 18 to 30 who received the YFV17D yellow fever vaccine. Sequenced material: CD4+ T cells sorted from PBMCs, taken 10 days after the yellow fever booster vaccination.

For the CDR3, the DNA is TGTGCCAGCAGCCAAGATGGAGGGTTCGGCACCATATATTTT. Translation: CASSQDGGFGTIYF. J is TRBJ1-3 and V is TRBV3-1; no firm D call. V dropped 0 bases and J dropped 9 bases, with 12 bases sitting between them. The CDR3 loop spans 14 amino acids. Germline V gives CDR1 LGHDT, CDR2 YNNKEL (reference sequence). Full variable domain (missing parts from reference TRBV3-1 and TRBJ1-3): DTAVSQTPKYLVTQMGNDKSIKCEQNLGHDTMYWYKQDSKKFLKIMFSYNNKELIINETVPNRFSPKSPDKAHLNLHINSLELGDSAVYFCASSQDGGFGTIYFGEGSWLTVV.